This T cell receptor beta chain originates from a study of blood T cells in healthy people across ages. Together with a sample-barcoded 5' primer, a J-beta primer mix was included in a second PCR lasting about 7 to 12 cycles. TCRdb independently ran MiXCR on the 5' RACE reads; one entry per CDR3 protein. Of approximately 880,000 distinct CDR3 sequences detected, approximately 49% appear once; the ten largest clones hold about an eighth. The length of the CDR3 is 13 residues. The germline V gene has CDR1 LGHDT and CDR2 YNNKEL (reference sequence). The chain carries TRBV3-1 and TRBJ2-1; D might be TRBD2 (5 bases). The DNA end is more similar to TRBJ2-7, so the J call may be wrong. The sequence was obtained from a man aged 30 to 45 in good health. Material: blood. DNA of the CDR3: TGTGCCAGCGAGGGCGCCCCTTACAATGAGCAGTACTTC. This translates into CASEGAPYNEQYF.